A selection of T cell receptor beta chains follows, all from one sample in a study of regulatory T cells in long-lasting Graves disease. TCRdb re-called the multiplex PCR reads with MiXCR, one entry per CDR3 protein. The repertoire has about 420,000 distinct CDR3 sequences, about 16% of them found once; the top ten carry 20% to 25%. The same data also went into a second study, on T cells in Graves' hyperthyroidism and ophthalmopathy.

Material: peripheral blood mononuclear cells (PBMCs), obtained at new diagnosis, from a patient treated with antithyroid drugs. These receptors came from a woman aged 18-29 years with Graves disease. The conserved cysteine and the conserved F or W are not part of the CDR3 here.

v_gene: TRBV29-1
CDR3aa: SVESILGGASLATEQF

v_gene: TRBV28
CDR3aa: ASREAGVGNEQF

v_gene: TRBV4-2
CDR3aa: ASSPDPGRATEAF

v_gene: TRBV20-1
CDR3aa: SAIGTSGTYEQY

v_gene: TRBV20-1
CDR3aa: SASPDRLANQPQH

v_gene: TRBV6-5
CDR3aa: ASSYSSPTSGIGNEQF

v_gene: TRBV11-3
CDR3aa: ASSLRRAQNNEQF

v_gene: TRBV5-1
CDR3aa: ASSLGTHSRETQY

v_gene: TRBV19
CDR3aa: ASSIMQGAFDGYT

v_gene: TRBV6-1
CDR3aa: ASSDRTGWVGELF

v_gene: TRBV5-1
CDR3aa: ASSLNGISTDTQY

v_gene: TRBV10-3
CDR3aa: AISGDRGVGSPLH

v_gene: TRBV19
CDR3aa: ASIGVHYNEQF

v_gene: TRBV6-1
CDR3aa: ASSPGEGERFNEQF

v_gene: TRBV6-1
CDR3aa: ASSDLNSNQPQH

v_gene: TRBV28
CDR3aa: ASTQQGVSTEAF

v_gene: TRBV11-2
CDR3aa: ASSLDPSGGLGDEQY

v_gene: TRBV20-1
CDR3aa: SNLGQQETQY

v_gene: TRBV28
CDR3aa: ASTGPNYNEQF

v_gene: TRBV9
CDR3aa: ASSVDPTNKQGNYGYT

v_gene: TRBV24-1
CDR3aa: ATSLATRRNEQF

v_gene: TRBV7-2
CDR3aa: ASSLTRLAGGPYEQY

v_gene: TRBV7-2
CDR3aa: ASSLVRGPMNTEAF

v_gene: TRBV2
CDR3aa: ASVGAGPGEQF

v_gene: TRBV9
CDR3aa: ASSSLGTGGYNEQF

v_gene: TRBV20-1
CDR3aa: SARDTRGGTYEQY

v_gene: TRBV2
CDR3aa: ASSEGNEQY

v_gene: TRBV29-1
CDR3aa: SVEMREGLNLQQC

v_gene: TRBV30
CDR3aa: AWGVGGVEQF

v_gene: TRBV12-3/TRBV12-4
CDR3aa: ATWEGGAKNIQY

v_gene: TRBV2
CDR3aa: ASSGGGLAGAETQY

v_gene: TRBV12-3/TRBV12-4
CDR3aa: ASSSLGLAGVNEQF

v_gene: TRBV20-1
CDR3aa: SARAGRRDNEQF

v_gene: TRBV7-3
CDR3aa: ASSSNQPGDTQY

v_gene: TRBV28
CDR3aa: ASSFISEAF

v_gene: TRBV28
CDR3aa: ASRVPGPYEQY

v_gene: TRBV20-1
CDR3aa: SARDSGAPYSPLH

v_gene: TRBV16
CDR3aa: AGGPGQARGMNTEAF

v_gene: TRBV5-4
CDR3aa: ASSLVTAQETQY

v_gene: TRBV6-2/TRBV6-3
CDR3aa: ASRNSGTNEQF

v_gene: TRBV5-1
CDR3aa: ASSWRDRDTYEQY

v_gene: TRBV29-1
CDR3aa: SADLGADTGELF

v_gene: TRBV7-2
CDR3aa: ASSPDGGNQPQH

v_gene: TRBV5-5
CDR3aa: ASRSAGTDKQY

v_gene: TRBV28
CDR3aa: ASSFEMNTEAF

v_gene: TRBV27
CDR3aa: AAGRGNEQY

v_gene: TRBV5-5
CDR3aa: ASSLRISGRLDIQY

v_gene: TRBV28
CDR3aa: ASRLKAEAF

v_gene: TRBV30
CDR3aa: AVDGEGYYGYT

v_gene: TRBV28
CDR3aa: ASRSARGGSNQPQH

v_gene: TRBV29-1
CDR3aa: SADRSKETQY

v_gene: TRBV7-9
CDR3aa: ASSLPDPIMNEQF

v_gene: TRBV7-3
CDR3aa: ASREASGLLTGELF

v_gene: TRBV7-9
CDR3aa: ASSLSRQGRNQPQH

v_gene: TRBV7-2
CDR3aa: ASSTLAGGPGEQF

v_gene: TRBV7-2
CDR3aa: ASSPSSGPVENIQY

v_gene: TRBV28
CDR3aa: AGSLRTRSVSYNEQF

v_gene: TRBV25-1
CDR3aa: ASRSSGRVNIQY